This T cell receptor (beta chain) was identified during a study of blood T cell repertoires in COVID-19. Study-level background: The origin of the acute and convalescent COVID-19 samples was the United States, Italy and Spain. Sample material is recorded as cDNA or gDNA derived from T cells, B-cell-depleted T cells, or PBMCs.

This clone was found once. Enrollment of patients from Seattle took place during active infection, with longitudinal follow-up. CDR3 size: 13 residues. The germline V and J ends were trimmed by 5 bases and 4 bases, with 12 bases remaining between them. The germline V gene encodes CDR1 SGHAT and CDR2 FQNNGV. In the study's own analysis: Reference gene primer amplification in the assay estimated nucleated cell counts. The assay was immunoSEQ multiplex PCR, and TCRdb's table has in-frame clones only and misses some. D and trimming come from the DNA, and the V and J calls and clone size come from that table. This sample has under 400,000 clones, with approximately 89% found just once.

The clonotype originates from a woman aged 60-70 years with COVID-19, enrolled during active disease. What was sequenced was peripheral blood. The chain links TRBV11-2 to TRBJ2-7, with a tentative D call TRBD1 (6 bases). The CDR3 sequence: CASSADRLYEQYF. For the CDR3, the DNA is TGTGCCAGCAGCGCCGACAGGTTATACGAGCAGTACTTC.